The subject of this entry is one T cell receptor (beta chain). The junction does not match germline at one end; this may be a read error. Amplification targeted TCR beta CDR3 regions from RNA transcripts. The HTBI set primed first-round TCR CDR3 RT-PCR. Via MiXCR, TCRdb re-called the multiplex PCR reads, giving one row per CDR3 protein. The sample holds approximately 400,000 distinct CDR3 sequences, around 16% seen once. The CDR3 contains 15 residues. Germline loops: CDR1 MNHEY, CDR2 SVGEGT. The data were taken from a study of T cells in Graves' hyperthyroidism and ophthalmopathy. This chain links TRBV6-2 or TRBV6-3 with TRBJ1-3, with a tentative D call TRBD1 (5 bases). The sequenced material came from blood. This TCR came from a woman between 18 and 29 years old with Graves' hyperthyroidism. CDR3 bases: TGTGCCAGCGGTTACTCGTTGGGGGGTGGAAACACCATATATTTT. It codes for CASGYSLGGGNTIYF.